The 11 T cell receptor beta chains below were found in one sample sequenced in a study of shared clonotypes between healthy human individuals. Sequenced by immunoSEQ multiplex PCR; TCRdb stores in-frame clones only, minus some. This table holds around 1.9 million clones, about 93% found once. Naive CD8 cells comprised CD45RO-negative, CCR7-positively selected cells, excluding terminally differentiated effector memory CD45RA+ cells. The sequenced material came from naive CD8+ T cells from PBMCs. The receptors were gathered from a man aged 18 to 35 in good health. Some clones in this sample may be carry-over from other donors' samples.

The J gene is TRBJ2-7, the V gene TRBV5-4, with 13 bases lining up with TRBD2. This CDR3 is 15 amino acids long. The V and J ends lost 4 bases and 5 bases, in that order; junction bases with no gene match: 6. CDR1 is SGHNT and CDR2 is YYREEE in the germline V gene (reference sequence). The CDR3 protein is CASSITGLAGDEQYF. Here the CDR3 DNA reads TGTGCCAGCAGCATCACTGGACTAGCGGGAGACGAGCAGTACTTC.

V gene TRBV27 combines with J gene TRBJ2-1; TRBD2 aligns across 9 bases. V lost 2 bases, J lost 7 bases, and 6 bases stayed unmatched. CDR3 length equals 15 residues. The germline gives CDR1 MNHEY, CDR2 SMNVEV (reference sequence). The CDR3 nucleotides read TGTGCCAGCAGTTTAGCGGGAGGGCCGGCGAATGAGCAGTTCTTC. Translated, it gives CASSLAGGPANEQFF.

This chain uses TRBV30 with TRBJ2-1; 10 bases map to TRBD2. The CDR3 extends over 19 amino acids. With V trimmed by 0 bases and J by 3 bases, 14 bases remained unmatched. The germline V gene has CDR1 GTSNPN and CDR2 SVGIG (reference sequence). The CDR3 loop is CAWSVVGSSGSRSYNEQFF. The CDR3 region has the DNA TGTGCCTGGAGTGTAGTAGGGTCTAGCGGGAGTCGCAGCTACAATGAGCAGTTCTTC.

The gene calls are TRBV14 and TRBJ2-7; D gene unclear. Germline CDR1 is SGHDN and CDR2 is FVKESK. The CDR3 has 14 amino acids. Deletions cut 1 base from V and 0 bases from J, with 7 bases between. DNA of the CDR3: TGTGCCAGCAGCCAAGTGGCAGCCTCCTACGAGCAGTACTTC. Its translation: CASSQVAASYEQYF.

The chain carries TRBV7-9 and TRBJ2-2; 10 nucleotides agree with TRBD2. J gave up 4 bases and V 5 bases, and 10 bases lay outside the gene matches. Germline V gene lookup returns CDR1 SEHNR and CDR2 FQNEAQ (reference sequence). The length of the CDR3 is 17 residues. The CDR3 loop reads CASSTLPSGRGTGELFF. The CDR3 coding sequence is TGTGCCAGCAGCACCCTCCCTAGCGGGAGAGGCACCGGGGAGCTGTTTTTT.

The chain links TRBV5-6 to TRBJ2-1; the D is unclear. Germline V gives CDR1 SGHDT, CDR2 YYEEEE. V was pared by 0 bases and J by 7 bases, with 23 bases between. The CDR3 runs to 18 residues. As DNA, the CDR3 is TGTGCCAGCAGCTTGGTCCCGACACCAGCGTTGGGTTCGAATGAGCAGTTCTTC. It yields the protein CASSLVPTPALGSNEQFF.

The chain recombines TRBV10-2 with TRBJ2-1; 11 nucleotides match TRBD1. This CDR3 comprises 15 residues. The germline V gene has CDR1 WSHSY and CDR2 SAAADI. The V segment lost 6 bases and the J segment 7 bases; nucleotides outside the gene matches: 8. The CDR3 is CASRSPGQGVNEQFF. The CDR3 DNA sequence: TGCGCCAGCAGAAGCCCGGGACAGGGGGTAAATGAGCAGTTCTTC.

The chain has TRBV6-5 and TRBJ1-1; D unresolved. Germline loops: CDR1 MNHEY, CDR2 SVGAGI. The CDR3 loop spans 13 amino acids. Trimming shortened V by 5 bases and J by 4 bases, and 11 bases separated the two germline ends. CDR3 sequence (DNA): TGTGCCAGCAGTCGTAGGGAGGGCACTGAAGCTTTCTTT. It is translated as CASSRREGTEAFF.

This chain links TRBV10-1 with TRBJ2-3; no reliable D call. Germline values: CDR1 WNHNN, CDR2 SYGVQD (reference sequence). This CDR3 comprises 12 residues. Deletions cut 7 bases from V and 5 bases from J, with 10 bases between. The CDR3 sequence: CASNWREDTQYF. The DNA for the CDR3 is TGCGCCAGCAATTGGCGCGAAGATACGCAGTATTTT.

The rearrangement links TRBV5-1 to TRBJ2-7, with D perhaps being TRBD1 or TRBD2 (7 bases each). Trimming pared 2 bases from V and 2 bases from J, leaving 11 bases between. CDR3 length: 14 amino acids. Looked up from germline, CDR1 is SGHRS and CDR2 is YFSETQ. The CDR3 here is CASSLQGTTYEQYF. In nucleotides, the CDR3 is TGCGCCAGCAGCTTACAGGGGACTACCTACGAGCAGTACTTC. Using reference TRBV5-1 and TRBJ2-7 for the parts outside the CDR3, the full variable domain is KAGVTQTPRYLIKTRGQQVTLSCSPISGHRSVSWYQQTPGQGLQFLFEYFSETQRNKGNFPGRFSGRQFSNSRSEMNVSTLELGDSALYLCASSLQGTTYEQYFGPGTRLTVT.

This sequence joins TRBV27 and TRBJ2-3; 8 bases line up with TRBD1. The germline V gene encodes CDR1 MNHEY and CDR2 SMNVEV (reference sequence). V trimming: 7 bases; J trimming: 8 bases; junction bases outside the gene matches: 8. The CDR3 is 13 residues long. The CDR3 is CASTRTGRGTQYF. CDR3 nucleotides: TGTGCCAGCACCAGGACAGGGCGCGGTACGCAGTATTTT.